This T cell receptor beta chain was identified during a study of blood T cell repertoires in COVID-19. The overall study: The United States, Italy and Spain were the sources of the acute and convalescent COVID-19 samples. T cells, B-cell-depleted T cells, or PBMCs provided the cDNA or gDNA that served as material.

V was cut by 4 bases and J by 1 base, with 14 bases left in between. Germline V gene sequence: CDR1 SGDLS, CDR2 YYNGEE. The length of the CDR3 is 15 residues. Original data processing: Amplification with reference gene primers provided the estimates of nucleated cell counts. Produced via immunoSEQ multiplex PCR; TCRdb's table is partial and in-frame only. The V and J calls and the clone size are those of that table, but D and trimming were determined from the DNA. The sample includes about 160,000 clones, approximately 80% of them seen just once. This chain joins TRBV9 and TRBJ1-1; D unresolved. This clonotype originated in a man in his sixties with acute or convalescent COVID-19. The sample was peripheral blood. The CDR3 loop reads CASSPYDVRNTEAFF. CDR3 bases: TGTGCCAGCAGCCCCTACGATGTGAGGAACACTGAAGCTTTCTTT.